The rows below give T cell receptor beta chains drawn from one sample of a study of T cell responses to AZD1222 COVID-19 vaccine. The data were produced by immunoSEQ multiplex PCR, yet TCRdb's version contains in-frame clones alone and is incomplete. The table records about 130,000 clones, around 90% of them present only once. Specimen: peripheral blood, collected on day 0 of AZD1222 vaccination. These receptors all come from an adult in good health. The CDR3 runs from the conserved cysteine through the conserved F or W. Each record gives: V gene, J gene, CDR3 protein.

TRBV11-2	TRBJ1-3	CASSLGGNTIYF
TRBV7-9	TRBJ1-2	CASSLVGGYGYTF
TRBV6-5	TRBJ1-6	CASQIRDKALLHF
TRBV6-5	TRBJ1-6	CASSTGSSPLHF
TRBV14	TRBJ2-2	CASSQDGGVSGELFF
TRBV10-1	TRBJ2-3	CASSVRTDTQYF
TRBV5-1	TRBJ2-1	CASSLDAGGYNEQFF
TRBV6-6	TRBJ2-3	CASQAGTQYF
TRBV24-1	TRBJ2-2	CATSDSGTFTGELFF
TRBV5-6	TRBJ1-3	CASSPNQGAIGNTIYF
TRBV7-2	TRBJ2-5	CASSLAQGSRETQYF
TRBV7-2	TRBJ1-5	CASSLIGGNQPQHF
TRBV5-1	TRBJ1-1	CASSLGTEAFF
TRBV4-3	TRBJ1-6	CASSQDVSYSPLHF
TRBV5-1	TRBJ1-5	CASSETGDQPQHF
TRBV19	TRBJ2-4	CARGAGVIAKNIQYF
TRBV5-4	TRBJ1-1	CASSRLVSGGKTEAFF
TRBV5-4	TRBJ2-1	CASSNGQPSYNEQFF
TRBV5-4	TRBJ1-6	CASSSMPQANSPLHF
TRBV7-9	TRBJ2-2	CASSFSTGELFF
TRBV29-1	TRBJ2-5	CSIDSQGETQYF
TRBV5-1	TRBJ1-6	CATTEHLVNSPLHF
TRBV15	TRBJ2-3	CATSTSGGADTQYF
TRBV4-1	TRBJ2-6	CASSPRDRGTGANVLTF
TRBV6-2/TRBV6-3	TRBJ1-5	CASSYTGPGNQPQHF
TRBV7-9	TRBJ2-7	CASNTGFPTGQYF
TRBV27	TRBJ1-2	CASSPLTGAGYGYTF
TRBV18	TRBJ1-3	CASSPQGSSGNTIYF
TRBV6-1	TRBJ1-5	CASREGRTGPNQPQHF
TRBV11-1	TRBJ2-7	CASSQDRVYEQYF
TRBV19	TRBJ1-5	CASSAGPNQPQHF
TRBV9	TRBJ2-5	CASSIRDRQQETQYF
TRBV7-3	TRBJ2-2	CASSPNSGGELFF
TRBV4-2	TRBJ1-3	CASSLGKVDTIYF
TRBV6-5	TRBJ1-4	CASSYGGSNEKLFF
TRBV28	TRBJ1-2	CASISRDRGYGYTF
TRBV5-1	TRBJ2-1	CASSLERVTYNEQFF
TRBV4-1	TRBJ1-6	CASSQGGISPLHF
TRBV4-2	TRBJ1-2	CASSPGGDYGYTF
TRBV7-9	TRBJ2-7	CASSSTGLTYEQYF
TRBV2	TRBJ1-1	CAARGQGHPQAFF
TRBV20-1	TRBJ2-3	CSASMQSPSTDTQYF
TRBV19	TRBJ1-5	CASSIVARQPQHF
TRBV10-3	TRBJ1-1	CAISEVGTPRSAFF
TRBV3-1/TRBV3-2	TRBJ1-5	CASSQSVGRFDQPQHF
TRBV9	TRBJ1-2	CASSVGWTDYGYTF
TRBV27	TRBJ1-6	CASSFSRENSPLHF
TRBV2	TRBJ1-5	CASKGQYNQPQHF
TRBV4-2	TRBJ2-5	CASSQAGRGQETQYF
TRBV18	TRBJ1-3	CASSPYDSDLGNTIYF
TRBV4-1	TRBJ2-3	CASSQAGTVLAPGQYF
TRBV30	TRBJ1-5	CAWSRAENQPQHF
TRBV5-1	TRBJ1-1	CASSPSTGNTEAFF
TRBV12-3/TRBV12-4	TRBJ1-1	CASLVGLETEAFF
TRBV10-1	TRBJ1-1	CASSDPGGSEAFF
TRBV7-2	TRBJ2-7	CASRQDLDNPGHEQYF
TRBV6-4	TRBJ1-1	CASSDGPAGTEAFF
TRBV11-3	TRBJ2-3	CASSRGQRTDTQYF
TRBV30	TRBJ2-1	CAWSRGQGFWDEQFF
TRBV6-5	TRBJ2-7	CATDRESYEQYF